Here is one T cell receptor beta chain with its context. Trimming took off 4 bases at V and 0 bases at J, with 8 bases between the two ends. Germline CDR1 and CDR2: SGDLS and YYNGEE. The CDR3 runs to 14 residues. This entry comes from a study of CD8+ T cells in alopecia areata. Treatment meaning: oral pan-JAK inhibitor, 5-10 mg twice daily. In each case, RNA was isolated and then reverse transcribed into cDNA as the sequencing template. Clones were read by immunoSEQ multiplex PCR, and TCRdb kept only the in-frame ones, dropping some. This sample has about 270,000 clones, with roughly 63% found just once.

This TCR came from a human donor with alopecia areata. The material sequenced was CD4+ T cells sorted from blood, taken around week 54, from a patient treated with tofacitinib. The chain is built from TRBV9 and TRBJ2-1; no firm D call. CDR3: CASSRLSSYNEQFF. The CDR3 nucleotides read TGTGCCAGCAGCCGTTTAAGCTCCTACAATGAGCAGTTCTTC.